This T cell receptor beta chain originates from a study of Ad26.COV2.S vaccination and SARS-CoV-2 variants. Findings and caveats of the study: Measurements of TCR breadth and depth may have given underestimates of the total T cell responses.

The V and J ends lost 2 bases and 2 bases respectively, with 13 bases between them. CDR3 length equals 16 residues. In germline, CDR1 is MNHEY, CDR2 SMNVEV (reference sequence). Profiled with immunoSEQ multiplex PCR; TCRdb holds only in-frame clones, not every one. The data contain about 260,000 clones, about 83% of them singletons. Comments on this clone: Its antigen is unknown.

The sample's treatment: around 19 received Ad26.COV2.S at low or high dose, single or two shots; about 5 received placebo; per-sample allocation not given. It was on day 63 after the first vaccine or placebo injection that samples were taken. The chain uses TRBV27 and TRBJ2-1; tentative D call: TRBD2 (5 bases). The material sequenced was peripheral blood, taken in a trial of Ad26.COV2.S vaccine versus placebo. The sequence was obtained from a person aged 18-60 years who received the Ad26.COV2.S COVID-19 vaccine or a placebo. Written as DNA, the CDR3 is TGTGCCAGCAGTTTAGTCCCGGTGAGGGCCTACAATGAGCAGTTCTTC. This translates into CASSLVPVRAYNEQFF.